This T cell receptor beta chain comes out of a study of T cell repertoires in cytomegalovirus infection (dated by TCRdb to about 2019). Regarding the research as a whole: The peptide stimulations were aimed at well-studied HLA-B-restricted epitopes as well as recently identified HLA-C-restricted CMV epitopes, whose presentation resists viral immunomodulation. Donor HLA type was relevant to the analysis, as public TCR beta signatures indicated carriage of CMV infection together with the matching HLA type.

According to the study, the label for this sample's treatment or condition signals: in vitro stimulation with specific CMV peptide epitopes to enrich CMV-specific T cells. Concerning this clonotype: Its antigen remains unidentified. Base qualities are not provided; no much larger clone lies one nucleotide away.

The listed sequencing device is Illumina HiSeq 1500. The raw public reads went through TCRdb reprocessing: fastp at Q25, MiXCR clone calling, in-frame beta chains kept. Rows with one shared CDR3 protein collapse into an entry with the most common genes and DNA. For this sample there are approximately 340,000 distinct CDR3 sequences; 25% to 35% appear just once. The ten most abundant clones make up around 18% of the sample. The CDR3 has 13 amino acids, counting the end cysteine and phenylalanine. The entry retains the CDR3 DNA only, 39 bases that are in frame from base 1. CDR1 and CDR2 (MGHDK, SYGVNS) derive from the germline V gene. V is shortened by 4 bases, J by 7 bases, and the region joining them spans 11 bases. Results the study describes overall, beyond this receptor: Carriers of CMV infection plus the relevant HLA type were discriminated by the cumulative frequency of public TCR beta family members in the study cohort and in an independent roughly 320-donor cohort. The ex vivo response was dominated by HLA-C-restricted CMV-specific TCR beta clonotypes, which also provided the single most frequent clonotype in two of eight donors.

The chain is assembled from TRBV25-1 and TRBJ1-5; TRBD1 is a possible D gene, resting on 5 matching bases. The clonotype originates from a human donor in good health (CMV status not recorded). Some clones in this sample may be carry-over from other donors' samples. Sample: cultured PBMCs, taken from culture after CMV antigen stimulation. The CDR3 has the sequence CASSAGDGQPQHF. The DNA sequence reads TGTGCCAGCAGTGCGGGGGATGGACAGCCCCAGCATTTT.